What follows describes a single TCR beta chain. Mismatch with germline at one junction end may stem from a read error. This sample is part of a study of radiation and T cells in renal cell carcinoma. Produced via immunoSEQ multiplex PCR; TCRdb's table is partial and in-frame only. The sample records 140,000 to 150,000 clones, about 88% being singletons. The time point denotes: blood 4 weeks post-SBRT, at nephrectomy. Treatment given: 15 Gy SBRT to primary tumor, nephrectomy 4 weeks later. Germline loops: CDR1 SGHKS, CDR2 YYEKEE (reference sequence). CDR3 length: 12 residues. The material was blood, obtained from a patient whose treatment included radiotherapy and nephrectomy. The V and J genes are TRBV5-5 and TRBJ2-7, with a tentative D call TRBD2 (6 bases). The TCR comes from a woman in her forties or fifties with renal cell carcinoma. Here the CDR3 reads CASSLAAEGHLF. The CDR3 DNA sequence: TGTGCCAGCAGCTTGGCCGCGGAGGGTCACCTTTTC.